The rows below give T cell receptor beta chains drawn from one sample of a study of OX40 agonist ivuxolimab in advanced cancers. Produced via immunoSEQ multiplex PCR; TCRdb's table is partial and in-frame only. The sample has about 68,000 clones, 82% seen once. Sequencing used CD4+ or CD8+ T cells sorted from blood, obtained in a trial of the OX40 agonist ivuxolimab. The receptors here all came from an adult with an advanced solid tumor such as melanoma, head and neck, liver or kidney cancer. Each CDR3 is given with its conserved first and last residue. D genes are given only for firm matches. Size is omitted from some rows. Given values are once, few, many or a class for expanded clones.

d_gene | abundance | j_gene | v_gene | CDR3aa | CDR3nt
TRBD1 | . | TRBJ2-3 | TRBV2 | CASRGTGGHTDTQYF | TGTGCCAGCAGAGGGACAGGGGGCCACACAGATACGCAGTATTTT
TRBD1 | . | TRBJ2-5 | TRBV5-1 | CASSLGDRAGETQYF | TGCGCCAGCAGCTTGGGGGACAGGGCGGGAGAGACCCAGTACTTC
. | . | TRBJ1-1 | TRBV7-3 | CASRLRANTEAFF | TGTGCCTCCCGTTTGCGGGCGAACACTGAAGCTTTCTTT
. | . | TRBJ2-1 | TRBV7-9 | CASSLRNGQFF | TGTGCCAGCAGCTTAAGAAATGGGCAGTTCTTC
TRBD2 | . | TRBJ2-5 | TRBV7-2 | CASSLTSSGGRETQYF | TGTGCCAGCAGCCTTACTTCTAGCGGGGGGAGAGAGACCCAGTACTTC
TRBD1 | . | TRBJ1-2 | TRBV6-6 | CASSQGQDYGYTF | TGTGCCAGCAGCCAAGGACAGGACTATGGCTACACCTTC
. | once | TRBJ2-7 | TRBV28 | CASSLPAIALYEQYF | TGTGCCAGCAGTTTACCGGCAATTGCCCTCTACGAGCAGTACTTC
TRBD1 | . | TRBJ1-1 | TRBV9 | CASSLGQANTEAFF | TGTGCCAGCAGCCTAGGACAGGCGAACACTGAAGCTTTCTTT
TRBD1 | . | TRBJ1-1 | TRBV5-4 | CASSQDPSGTVKTEAFF | TGTGCCAGCAGCCAAGATCCGTCCGGGACAGTAAAAACTGAAGCTTTCTTT
. | . | TRBJ2-3 | TRBV20-1 | CSVGDSDTQYF | TGCAGTGTGGGGGATTCAGATACGCAGTATTTT
TRBD1 | . | TRBJ1-2 | TRBV6-5 | CASSGTGERGYTF | TGTGCCTCCTCCGGGACAGGGGAGAGGGGCTACACCTTC
. | . | TRBJ2-7 | TRBV11-2 | CASSLFGGSPAYEQYF | TGTGCCAGCAGCTTATTTGGCGGGTCTCCCGCCTACGAGCAGTACTTC
. | . | TRBJ1-2 | TRBV2 | CASSETGRGGYTF | TGTGCCAGCAGTGAAACGGGAAGGGGTGGCTACACCTTC
. | . | TRBJ1-4 | TRBV7-9 | CASSLTTNEKLFF | TGTGCCAGCAGCTTAACAACTAATGAAAAACTGTTTTTT
TRBD2 | . | TRBJ2-5 | TRBV10-2 | CASRMGTSGDIETQYF | TGCGCCAGCAGGATGGGGACTAGCGGGGACATAGAGACCCAGTACTTC
. | . | TRBJ1-2 | TRBV7-2 | CASSAALLRGYTF | TGTGCCAGCAGCGCGGCCCTCCTGCGGGGCTACACCTTC
TRBD1 | . | TRBJ1-1 | TRBV19 | CASSPGTGLTNTEAFF | TGTGCCAGTAGTCCCGGGACAGGGTTGACGAACACTGAAGCTTTCTTT
. | . | TRBJ1-5 | TRBV28 | CASRAGFDQPQHF | TGTGCCAGCAGGGCAGGGTTCGATCAGCCCCAGCATTTT